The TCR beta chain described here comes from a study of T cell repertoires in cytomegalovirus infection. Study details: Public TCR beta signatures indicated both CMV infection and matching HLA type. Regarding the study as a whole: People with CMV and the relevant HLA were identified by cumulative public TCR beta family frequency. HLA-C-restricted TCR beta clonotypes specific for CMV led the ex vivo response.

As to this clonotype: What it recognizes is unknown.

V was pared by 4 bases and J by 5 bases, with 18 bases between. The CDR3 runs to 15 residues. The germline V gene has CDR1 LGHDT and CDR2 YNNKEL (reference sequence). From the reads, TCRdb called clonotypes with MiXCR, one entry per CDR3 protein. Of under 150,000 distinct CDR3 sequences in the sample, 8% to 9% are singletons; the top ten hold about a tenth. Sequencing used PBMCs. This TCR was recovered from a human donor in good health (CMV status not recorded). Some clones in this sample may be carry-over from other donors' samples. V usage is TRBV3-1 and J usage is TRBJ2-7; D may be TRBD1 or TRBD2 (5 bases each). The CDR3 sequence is CASSPTRQKGHEQYF. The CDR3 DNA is TGTGCCAGCAGCCCGACGCGGCAAAAGGGACACGAGCAGTACTTC.